These 4 T cell receptor beta chains came from one sample sequenced in a study of regulatory T cells in long-lasting Graves disease (dated by TCRdb to about 2021). The sample's time point label is to be understood as: persistent/refractory GD, antithyroid drugs over 5 years with positive TRAb. RNA was extracted from PBMCs in TRIzol for both TCR sequencing and RNA sequencing. The library was obtained by multiplex PCR. The sequencer was an Illumina HiSeq 4000. iRepertoire HTBI primers and Arm-PCR amplification of CDR3 regions were used to construct TCR beta libraries. The raw public data were reprocessed by TCRdb itself: fastp quality trimming at Q25, MiXCR clonotype calling, in-frame beta chains only. Rows are combined by CDR3 protein, so each entry shows the most common genes and DNA. The sample table holds over 650,000 distinct CDR3 sequences, of which about 30% were seen once. The top ten clones comprise roughly 46% of the sample.

The sample was peripheral blood mononuclear cells (PBMCs), taken when the disease was refractory, from a patient treated with antithyroid drugs. Source of these receptors: a female donor with Graves disease.

This clonotype was picked up a small number of times. The J gene is TRBJ2-1, the V gene TRBV2; D call uncertain. With 5 bases removed from V and 2 bases from J, the gap between germline ends came to 13 bases. There are 15 residues in the CDR3. Per the germline V gene, CDR1 is SNHLY and CDR2 is FYNNEI. CDR3 sequence (DNA): TGTGCCAGCAGTTCCACGGGCCAACCCTACAATGAGCAGTTCTTC. Amino acid sequence: CASSSTGQPYNEQFF.

The chain uses TRBV29-1 and TRBJ1-4; TRBD1 is a possible D gene (5 bases). Looked up from germline, CDR1 is SQVTM and CDR2 is ANQGSEA. CDR3 length: 12 residues. Trimming removed 6 bases from V and 8 bases from J, with 13 bases in between. For the CDR3, the DNA is TGCAGCGTAGGCGGGACCTCCGAAAAACTGTTTTTT. This translates into CSVGGTSEKLFF.

The genes are TRBV9 and TRBJ2-6; D unresolved. The CDR3 sequence is 15 residues long. CDR1 is SGDLS and CDR2 is YYNGEE in the germline V gene. The V and J ends lost 0 bases and 2 bases respectively, with 6 bases between them. For the CDR3, the DNA is TGTGCCAGCAGCGTAGACTCAACTGGGGCCAACGTCCTGACTTTC. Its protein is CASSVDSTGANVLTF.

The chain combines TRBV3-1 with TRBJ1-2; 7 nucleotides align to TRBD1. The CDR3 runs 16 residues. The J segment lost 6 bases and the V segment lost 2 bases, leaving 12 bases of the junction unmatched. Looked up from germline, CDR1 is LGHDT and CDR2 is YNNKEL (reference sequence). The CDR3 sequence is CASSQSRDSPLHGYTF. The CDR3 nucleotides are TGTGCCAGCAGCCAATCCCGGGACAGCCCACTTCATGGCTACACCTTC.